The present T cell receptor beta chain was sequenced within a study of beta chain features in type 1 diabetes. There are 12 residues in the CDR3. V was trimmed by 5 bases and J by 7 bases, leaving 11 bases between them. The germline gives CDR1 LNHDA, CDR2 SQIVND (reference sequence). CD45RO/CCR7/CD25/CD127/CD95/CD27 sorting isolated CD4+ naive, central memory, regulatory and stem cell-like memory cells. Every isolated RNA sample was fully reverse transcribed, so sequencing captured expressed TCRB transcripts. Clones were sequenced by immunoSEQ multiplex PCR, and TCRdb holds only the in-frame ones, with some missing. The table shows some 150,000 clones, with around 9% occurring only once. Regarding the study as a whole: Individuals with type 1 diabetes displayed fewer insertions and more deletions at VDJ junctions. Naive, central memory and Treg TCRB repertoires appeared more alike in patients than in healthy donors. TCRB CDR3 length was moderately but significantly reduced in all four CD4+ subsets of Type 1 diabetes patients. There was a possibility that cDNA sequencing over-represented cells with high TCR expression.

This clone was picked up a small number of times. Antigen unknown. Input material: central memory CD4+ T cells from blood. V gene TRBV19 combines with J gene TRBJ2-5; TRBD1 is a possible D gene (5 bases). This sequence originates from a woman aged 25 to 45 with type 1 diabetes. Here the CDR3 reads CASSEYRGTQYF. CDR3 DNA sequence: TGTGCCAGTAGTGAATATAGGGGGACCCAGTACTTC.